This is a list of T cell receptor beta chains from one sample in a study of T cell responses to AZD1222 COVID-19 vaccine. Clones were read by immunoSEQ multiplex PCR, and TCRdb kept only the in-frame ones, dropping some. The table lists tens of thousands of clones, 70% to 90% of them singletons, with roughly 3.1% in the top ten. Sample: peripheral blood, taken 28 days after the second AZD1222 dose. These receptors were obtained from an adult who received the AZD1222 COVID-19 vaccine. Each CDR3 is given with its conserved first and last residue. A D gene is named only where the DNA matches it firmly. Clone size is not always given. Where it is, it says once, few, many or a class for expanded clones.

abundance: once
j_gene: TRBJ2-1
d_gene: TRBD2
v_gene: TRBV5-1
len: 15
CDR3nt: TGCGCCAGCAGCTTGGCGGGAGGAGAGTACAATGAGCAGTTCTTC
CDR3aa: CASSLAGGEYNEQFF

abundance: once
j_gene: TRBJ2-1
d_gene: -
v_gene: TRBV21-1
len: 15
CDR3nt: TGTGCCAGCAGCCCCACCGTCGCATTCTACAATGAGCAGTTCTTC
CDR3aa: CASSPTVAFYNEQFF

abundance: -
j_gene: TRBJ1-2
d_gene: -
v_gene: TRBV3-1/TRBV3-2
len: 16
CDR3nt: TGTGCCAGCAGCCACAAGTCGAGCAGGGTCGGCTATGGCTACACCTTC
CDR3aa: CASSHKSSRVGYGYTF

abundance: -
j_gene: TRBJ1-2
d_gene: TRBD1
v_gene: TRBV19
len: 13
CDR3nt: TGTGCCAGTTCCCGGAACAGGGGTCATGGCTACACCTTC
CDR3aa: CASSRNRGHGYTF

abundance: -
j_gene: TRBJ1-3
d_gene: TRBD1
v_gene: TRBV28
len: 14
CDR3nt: TGTGCCAGCGGCCGGGACAGGGCTGGAAACACCATATATTTT
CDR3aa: CASGRDRAGNTIYF

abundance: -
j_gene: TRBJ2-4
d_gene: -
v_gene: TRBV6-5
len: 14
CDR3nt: TGTGCCAGCAGTTACGGAGAGGGTCTAAACATTCAGTACTTC
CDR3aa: CASSYGEGLNIQYF

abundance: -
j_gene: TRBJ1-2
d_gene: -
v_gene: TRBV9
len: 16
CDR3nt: TGTGCCAGCAGCCACCTTATGGGGGGATCCAACTATGGCTACACCTTC
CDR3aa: CASSHLMGGSNYGYTF

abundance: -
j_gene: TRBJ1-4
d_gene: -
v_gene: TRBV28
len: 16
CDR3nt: TGTGCCAGCAGGGGGGGCGGAGGGAGAACTAATGAAAAACTGTTTTTT
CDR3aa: CASRGGGGRTNEKLFF

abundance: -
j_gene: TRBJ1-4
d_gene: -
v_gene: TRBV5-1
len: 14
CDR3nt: TGCGCCAGCAGCCTCGACAGTTCTAATGAAAAACTGTTTTTT
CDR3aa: CASSLDSSNEKLFF

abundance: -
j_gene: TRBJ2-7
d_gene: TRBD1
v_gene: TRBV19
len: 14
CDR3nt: TGTGCCAGTAGTAGGTCCAGGGGGATAGAAGAGCAGTACTTC
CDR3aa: CASSRSRGIEEQYF

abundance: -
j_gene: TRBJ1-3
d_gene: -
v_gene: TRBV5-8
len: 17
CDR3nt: TGTGCCAGCAGCTTGGGACTTACGATTAGTTCTGGAAACACCATATATTTT
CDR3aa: CASSLGLTISSGNTIYF

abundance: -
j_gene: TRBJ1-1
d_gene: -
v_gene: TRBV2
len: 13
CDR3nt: TGTGCCAGCAGTGCCGGACGGGGAATGGGAGCTTTCTTT
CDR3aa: CASSAGRGMGAFF

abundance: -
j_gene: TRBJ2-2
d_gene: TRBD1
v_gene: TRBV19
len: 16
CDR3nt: TGTGCCAGTAGCAGGCAGGACAGGGGCAACACCGGGGAGCTGTTTTTT
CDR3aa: CASSRQDRGNTGELFF

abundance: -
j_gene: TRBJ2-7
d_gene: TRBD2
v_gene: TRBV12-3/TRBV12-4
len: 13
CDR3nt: TGTGCCAGCAGTTTTTCCGGGGGGGACGAGCAGTACTTC
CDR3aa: CASSFSGGDEQYF

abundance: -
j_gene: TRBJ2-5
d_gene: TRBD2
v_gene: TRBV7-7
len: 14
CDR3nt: TGTGCCAGCAGCTCTAGCGGGAGAGGAGAGACCCAGTACTTC
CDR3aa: CASSSSGRGETQYF

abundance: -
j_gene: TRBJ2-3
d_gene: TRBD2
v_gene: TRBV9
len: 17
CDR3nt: TGTGCCAGCAGCGGATCATGGACTAGCGGGAGGGCGGATACGCAGTATTTT
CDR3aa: CASSGSWTSGRADTQYF

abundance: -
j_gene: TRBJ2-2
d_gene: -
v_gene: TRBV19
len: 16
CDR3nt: TGTGCCAGTAAACCGGGGAGCTTCAGAGACACCGGGGAGCTGTTTTTT
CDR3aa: CASKPGSFRDTGELFF

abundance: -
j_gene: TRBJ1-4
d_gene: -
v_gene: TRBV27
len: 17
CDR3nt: TGTGCCAGCTCTCCCCGGGGGGTCTCCTCCACTAATGAAAAACTGTTTTTT
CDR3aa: CASSPRGVSSTNEKLFF

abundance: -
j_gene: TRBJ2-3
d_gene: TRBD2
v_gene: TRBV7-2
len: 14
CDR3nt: TGTGCCAGCAGACTACTAGCGGGAGCAGATACGCAGTATTTT
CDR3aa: CASRLLAGADTQYF

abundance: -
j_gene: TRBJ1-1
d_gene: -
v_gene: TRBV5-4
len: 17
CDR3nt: TGTGCCAGCAGCCCCGAGAAACTTTACAGGCTGAACACTGAAGCTTTCTTT
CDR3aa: CASSPEKLYRLNTEAFF

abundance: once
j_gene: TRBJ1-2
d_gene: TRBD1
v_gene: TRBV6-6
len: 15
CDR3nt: TGTGCCAGCAGCGACACCGGGACAGCTTCTTACGGCTACACCTTC
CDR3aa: CASSDTGTASYGYTF

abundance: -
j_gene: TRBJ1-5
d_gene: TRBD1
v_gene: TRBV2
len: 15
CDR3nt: TGTGCCAGCAGGGGACAGGGGGCTAGCAATCAGCCCCAGCATTTT
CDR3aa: CASRGQGASNQPQHF

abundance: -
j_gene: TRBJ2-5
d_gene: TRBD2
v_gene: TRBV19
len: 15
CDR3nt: TGTGCCAGTAGTCGGCCAGCGGGAGACCAAGAGACCCAGTACTTC
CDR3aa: CASSRPAGDQETQYF

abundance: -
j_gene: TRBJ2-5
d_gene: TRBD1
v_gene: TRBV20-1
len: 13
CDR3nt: TGCAGTGCTAGTGTAGGACAGGGGGAGACCCAGTACTTC
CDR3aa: CSASVGQGETQYF

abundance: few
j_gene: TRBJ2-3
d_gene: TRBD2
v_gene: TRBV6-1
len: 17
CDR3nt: TGTGCCAGCAGTGTCGACTTTATCGGGGGGGGCACAGATACGCAGTATTTT
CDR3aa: CASSVDFIGGGTDTQYF

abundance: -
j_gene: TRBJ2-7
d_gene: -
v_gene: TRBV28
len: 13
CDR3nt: TGTGCCAGCAGTTTTCTGGGTCTCTACGAGCAGTACTTC
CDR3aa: CASSFLGLYEQYF

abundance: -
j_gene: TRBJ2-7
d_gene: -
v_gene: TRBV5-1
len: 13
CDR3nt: TGCGCCAGCAGCGCCGGACAGTTCTACGAGCAGTACTTC
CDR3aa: CASSAGQFYEQYF

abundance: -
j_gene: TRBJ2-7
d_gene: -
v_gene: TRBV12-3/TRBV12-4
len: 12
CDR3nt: TGTGCCAGCAGTCTACAGGACTACGAGCAGTACTTC
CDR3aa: CASSLQDYEQYF

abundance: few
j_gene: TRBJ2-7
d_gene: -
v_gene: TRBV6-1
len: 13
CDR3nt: TGTGCCAGCAGTGAGGCGGGACGGGACGAGCAGTACTTC
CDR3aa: CASSEAGRDEQYF

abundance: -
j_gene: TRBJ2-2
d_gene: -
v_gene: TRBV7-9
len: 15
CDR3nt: TGTGCCAGCAGCTTAACGGATCCGGACACCGGGGAGCTGTTTTTT
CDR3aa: CASSLTDPDTGELFF

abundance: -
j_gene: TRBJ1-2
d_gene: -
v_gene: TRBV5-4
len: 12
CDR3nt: TGTGCCAGCAGGTCCTTGGGCAATGGCTACACCTTC
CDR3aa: CASRSLGNGYTF

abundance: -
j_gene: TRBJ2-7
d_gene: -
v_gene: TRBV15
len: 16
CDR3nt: TGTGCCACCAGCAGAGATTGGGGGCCCCGCTCCTACGAGCAGTACTTC
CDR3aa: CATSRDWGPRSYEQYF

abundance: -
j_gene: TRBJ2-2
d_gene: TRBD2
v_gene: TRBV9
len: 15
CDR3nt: TGTGCCAGCAGCCCCCGGACTAGCGGGACCGGGGAGCTGTTTTTT
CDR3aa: CASSPRTSGTGELFF

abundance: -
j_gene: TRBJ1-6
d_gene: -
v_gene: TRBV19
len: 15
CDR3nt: TGTGCCAGTAGTTCCAGAAACTCCTATAATTCACCCCTCCACTTT
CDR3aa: CASSSRNSYNSPLHF

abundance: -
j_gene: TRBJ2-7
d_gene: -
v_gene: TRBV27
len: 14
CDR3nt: TGTGCCAGCAGTTTATCGGCAGCTACCTACGAGCAGTACTTC
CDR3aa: CASSLSAATYEQYF

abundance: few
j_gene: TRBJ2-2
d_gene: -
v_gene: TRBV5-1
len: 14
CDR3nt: TGCGCCAGCAGCCCTTTCAGGGAGGACGGGGAGCTGTTTTTT
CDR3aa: CASSPFREDGELFF

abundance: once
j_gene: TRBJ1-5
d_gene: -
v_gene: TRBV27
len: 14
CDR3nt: TGTGCCAGCAGTTCGCGGGGGCCTTATATGACCCAGCATTTT
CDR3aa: CASSSRGPYMTQHF

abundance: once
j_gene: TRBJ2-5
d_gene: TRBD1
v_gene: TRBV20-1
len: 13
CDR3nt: TGCAGTGCTAGTCACAGGGACAGAGAGACCCAGTACTTC
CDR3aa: CSASHRDRETQYF

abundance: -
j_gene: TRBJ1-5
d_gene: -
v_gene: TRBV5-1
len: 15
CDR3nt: TGCGCCAGCAGCCCGGGTGGCGGTAACAATCAGCCCCAGCATTTT
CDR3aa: CASSPGGGNNQPQHF

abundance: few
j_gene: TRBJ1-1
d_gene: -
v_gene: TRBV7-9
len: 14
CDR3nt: TGTGCCAGCAGCTTTGGCCAAATGAACACTGAAGCTTTCTTT
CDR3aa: CASSFGQMNTEAFF

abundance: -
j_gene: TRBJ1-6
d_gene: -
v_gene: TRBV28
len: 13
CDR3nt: TGTGCCAGCAGTTTAAGCTATAATTCACCCCTCCACTTT
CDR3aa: CASSLSYNSPLHF

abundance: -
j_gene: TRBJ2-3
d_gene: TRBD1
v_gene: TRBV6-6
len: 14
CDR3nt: TGTGCCAGCAGTAAAGACAGGGGGCAGGATACGCAGTATTTT
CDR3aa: CASSKDRGQDTQYF

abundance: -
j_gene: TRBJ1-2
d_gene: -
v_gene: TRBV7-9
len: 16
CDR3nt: TGTGCCAGCAGCCCGGCGGTTACGACGCCTAACTATGGCTACACCTTC
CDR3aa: CASSPAVTTPNYGYTF

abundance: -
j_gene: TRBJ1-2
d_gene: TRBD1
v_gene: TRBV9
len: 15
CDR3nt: TGTGCCAGCAGCGTAGGGGGCCGGACAGGGTATGGCTACACCTTC
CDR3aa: CASSVGGRTGYGYTF